The 13 T cell receptor beta chains below all came from one sample that was sequenced in a study of cytomegalovirus exposure and HLA in healthy donors (dated by TCRdb to 2015 to 2018). Receptor libraries were prepared by the immunoSEQ multiplex PCR assay. A mixture of 60 forward primers for TCR Vbeta segments and 13 reverse primers for TCR Jbeta segments was used in the multiplex PCR. Sourced from immuneACCESS, this table was stored by TCRdb with only in-frame sequences that have V and J called. A share of the clones is absent; for the studies checked, an unresolved V gene accounts for under half, and the remainder has no known explanation. The sample has more than 95,000 clones on record, roughly a tenth of them singletons. The ten biggest clones cover 5.5% to 7.5% of the sample. The specimen sequenced was PBMCs. These TCRs come from a middle-aged man in good health and CMV-seropositive.

This clone was detected only a few times. One junction end does not reproduce the germline sequence, and a read error may be involved. The chain links TRBV2 to TRBJ1-3; a possible D gene is TRBD1 (6 bases). Germline CDR1 is SNHLY and CDR2 is FYNNEI. The CDR3 spans 15 residues. The DNA for the CDR3 is TGTGCCAGCAGGGAAGACAGGATTCCCGGAAACACCATATATTTT. Amino acids: CASREDRIPGNTIYF.

The rearrangement links TRBV21-1 to TRBJ2-7; whether TRBD1, the table's D call, matches the DNA was not checked. TRBV21-1 is noted as a pseudogene. The CDR3 contains 15 residues. The CDR3: CASSITGTSPYEQYF. CDR3 sequence (DNA): TGTGCCAGCAGCATCACAGGGACCTCCCCCTACGAGCAGTACTTC.

The chain has TRBV27 and TRBJ2-7; possibly TRBD1 for D (6 bases). The germline V gene encodes CDR1 MNHEY and CDR2 SMNVEV (reference sequence). The CDR3 length is 15 residues. Trimming stripped 2 bases from V and 3 bases from J, with 14 bases between. CDR3 nucleotides: TGTGCCAGCAGTTTAGACTGGACAGCGCGCTACGAGCAGTACTTC. Translation: CASSLDWTARYEQYF.

This clone showed up just a few times. The gene calls are TRBV4-1 and TRBJ2-3; TRBD2 might be the D (6 bases). Trimming took off 1 base at V and 2 bases at J, with 16 bases between the two ends. Germline V CDR1 and CDR2: MGHRA, YSYEKL. The CDR3 has 17 amino acids. For the CDR3, the DNA is TGCGCCAGCAGCCAAGTTTTGACGGGCGGGACCACAGATACGCAGTATTTT. Encoded protein: CASSQVLTGGTTDTQYF.

CDR3 amino acids: CASSSRGTSVYF. In nucleotides, the CDR3 is TGTGCCAGCAGCTCTAGGGGGACTAGCGTTTACTTC. The chain has TRBV11-2 and TRBJ2-7, with 10 bases aligning to TRBD2. Germline V gives CDR1 SGHAT, CDR2 FQNNGV. CDR3 size: 12 residues. The V segment lost 4 bases and the J segment 13 bases; nucleotides outside the gene matches: 7.

The chain couples TRBV5-1 to TRBJ2-5; 7 bases map to TRBD2. This CDR3 has 15 amino acids. V lost 5 bases, J lost 4 bases, and 11 bases stayed unmatched. In germline, CDR1 is SGHRS, CDR2 YFSETQ. The CDR3 bases are TGCGCCAGCAGTGGGGAGGGGACTGGCGGAGAGACCCAGTACTTC. Protein sequence: CASSGEGTGGETQYF.

This sequence joins TRBV11-2 and TRBJ2-2; 8 bases are a match to TRBD1. The V and J ends lost 8 bases and 4 bases, in that order; junction bases with no gene match: 9. Germline V lookup: CDR1 SGHAT, CDR2 FQNNGV. The CDR3 has 15 amino acids. Here the CDR3 reads CASVRDRGGTGELFF. DNA for the CDR3: TGTGCCAGCGTCCGCGACAGGGGCGGCACCGGGGAGCTGTTTTTT. Full variable domain (rest looked up from reference TRBV11-2 and TRBJ2-2): EAGVAQSPRYKIIEKRQSVAFWCNPISGHATLYWYQQILGQGPKLLIQFQNNGVVDDSQLPKDRFSAERLKGVDSTLKIQPAKLEDSAVYLCASVRDRGGTGELFFGEGSRLTVL.

The rearrangement links TRBV5-1 to TRBJ2-1, with D perhaps matching TRBD2 (6 bases). The CDR3 consists of 14 residues. V lost 4 bases and J 4 bases, leaving 12 bases between the germline ends. Germline V gene sequence: CDR1 SGHRS, CDR2 YFSETQ. In DNA form, the CDR3 reads TGCGCCAGCAGCGCAGAGGGACTTTACAATGAGCAGTTCTTC. Protein product: CASSAEGLYNEQFF.

This clone was seen more than once but under ten times. V is TRBV10-3 and J is TRBJ2-7; TRBD2 matches at 7 bases. Germline CDR1 is ENHRY and CDR2 is SYGVKD. The length of the CDR3 is 15 residues. Losses at the gene ends were 6 bases for V and 1 base for J; bases not matched to a gene: 9. The DNA of the CDR3 is TGTGCCATCAGGCCCGGGGAGGGGATATCCTACGAGCAGTACTTC. It translates to CAIRPGEGISYEQYF.

This chain connects TRBV19 to TRBJ2-7; TRBD2 matches at 7 bases. The ends lost 4 bases at V and 0 bases at J; junction bases unmatched: 12. The CDR3 has 17 residues. Germline loops: CDR1 LNHDA, CDR2 SQIVND (reference sequence). The CDR3 protein is CASSTTLARETSYEQYF. CDR3 DNA: TGTGCCAGTAGTACCACATTAGCGCGGGAGACCTCCTACGAGCAGTACTTC.

V and J are TRBV5-1 and TRBJ1-3, with D maybe TRBD1 (5 bases). V lost 2 bases to trimming and J lost 0 bases, with 12 bases between them. The CDR3 is 16 amino acids. Germline V gene sequence: CDR1 SGHRS, CDR2 YFSETQ. The CDR3, as DNA: TGCGCCAGCAGCTTCCCGACCAGGGTCTCTGGAAACACCATATATTTT. This encodes CASSFPTRVSGNTIYF.

This clone was observed a few times. The chain has TRBV6-5 and TRBJ2-2; D ambiguous. Between the trimmed V and J ends, which lost 0 bases and 0 bases, there was a span of 5 bases. Germline lookup yields CDR1 MNHEY and CDR2 SVGAGI. This CDR3 spans 15 amino acids. The DNA for the CDR3 is TGTGCCAGCAGTTACTCTCGAGCGAACACCGGGGAGCTGTTTTTT. Translation gives CASSYSRANTGELFF.

This clone was seen more than once but under ten times. This chain joins TRBV18 and TRBJ1-1, with D possibly TRBD1 on 6 matching bases. Deletions cut 6 bases from V and 0 bases from J, with 11 bases between. Germline V gives CDR1 KGHSH, CDR2 LQKENI. This CDR3 comprises 14 residues. CDR3 residues: CASSPDRLNTEAFF. CDR3 coding DNA: TGTGCCAGCTCTCCGGACAGATTGAACACTGAAGCTTTCTTT.